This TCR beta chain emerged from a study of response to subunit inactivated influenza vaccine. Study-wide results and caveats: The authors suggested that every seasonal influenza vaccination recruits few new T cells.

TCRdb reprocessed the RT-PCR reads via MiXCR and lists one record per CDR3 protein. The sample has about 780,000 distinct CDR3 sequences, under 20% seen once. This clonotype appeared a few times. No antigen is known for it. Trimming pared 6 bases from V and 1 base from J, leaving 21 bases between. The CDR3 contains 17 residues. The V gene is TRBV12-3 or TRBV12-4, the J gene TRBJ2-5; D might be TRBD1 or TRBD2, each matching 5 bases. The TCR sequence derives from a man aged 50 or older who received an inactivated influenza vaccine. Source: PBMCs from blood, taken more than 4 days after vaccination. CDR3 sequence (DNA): TGTGCCAGCAGCCCCGAGGGGATCGGCCTGGGCCAAGAGACCCAGTACTTC. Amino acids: CASSPEGIGLGQETQYF.